The present entry profiles one TCR beta chain with its context. Antigen unknown. Clones were read by immunoSEQ multiplex PCR, and TCRdb kept only the in-frame ones, dropping some. The sample has 15,000 to 20,000 clones; 50% to 70% are singletons. V lost 0 bases, J lost 13 bases, and 9 bases lay in between. The CDR3 has 11 amino acids. CDR1 is SGHAT, CDR2 FQNNGV, per germline. Indicated treatment: 15 Gy SBRT to primary tumor, nephrectomy 4 weeks later. Nephrectomy followed 15 Gy stereotactic body radiation by 4 weeks. This entry belongs to a study of radiation and T cells in renal cell carcinoma. Points from the study as a whole: Only small tumor regions of about 1 g were sampled. Top tumor clonotypes rose in blood 2 weeks post-radiation, then contracted.

This clonotype was obtained from a man in his fifties or sixties with renal cell carcinoma. This chain uses TRBV11-2 with TRBJ1-2, with D uncertain. Here the sequenced sample was tumor tissue, taken from a patient whose treatment included radiotherapy and nephrectomy. CDR3 loop: CASSLESNCTF. CDR3 nucleotide sequence: TGTGCCAGCAGCTTAGAATCCAATTGCACCTTC.